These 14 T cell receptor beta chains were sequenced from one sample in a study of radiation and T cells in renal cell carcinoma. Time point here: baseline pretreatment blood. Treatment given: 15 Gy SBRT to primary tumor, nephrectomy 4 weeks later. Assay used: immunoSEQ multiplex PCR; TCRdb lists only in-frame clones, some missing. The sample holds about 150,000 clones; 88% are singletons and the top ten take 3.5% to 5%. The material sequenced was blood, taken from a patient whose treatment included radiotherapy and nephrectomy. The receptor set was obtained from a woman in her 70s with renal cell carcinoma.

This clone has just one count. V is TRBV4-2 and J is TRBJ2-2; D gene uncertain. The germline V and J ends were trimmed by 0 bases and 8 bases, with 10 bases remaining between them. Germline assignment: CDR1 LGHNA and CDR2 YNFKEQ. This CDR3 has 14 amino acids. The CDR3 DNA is TGTGCCAGCAGCCAAGATTTCGGGTCGGGGGAGCTGTTTTTT. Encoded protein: CASSQDFGSGELFF.

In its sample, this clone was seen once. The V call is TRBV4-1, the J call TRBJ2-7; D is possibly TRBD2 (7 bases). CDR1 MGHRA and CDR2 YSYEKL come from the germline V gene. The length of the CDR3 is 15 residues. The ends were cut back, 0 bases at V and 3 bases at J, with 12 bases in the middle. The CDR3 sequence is CASSQDAGAFYEQYF. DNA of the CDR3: TGCGCCAGCAGCCAAGACGCGGGGGCGTTCTACGAGCAGTACTTC.

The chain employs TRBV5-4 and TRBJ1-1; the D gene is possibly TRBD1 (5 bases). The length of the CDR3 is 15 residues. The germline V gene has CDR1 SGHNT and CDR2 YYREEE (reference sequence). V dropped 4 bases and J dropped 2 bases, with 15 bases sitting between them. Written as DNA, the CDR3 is TGTGCCAGCAGCGCGCCGGGGGTGCTTAACACTGAAGCTTTCTTT. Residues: CASSAPGVLNTEAFF.

CDR3 sequence reads: CASSYSGRGVEKLFF. The CDR3 DNA sequence: TGTGCCAGCAGTTACTCGGGCAGGGGAGTTGAAAAACTGTTTTTT. J is TRBJ1-4 and V is TRBV6-5; possible D gene TRBD1, 6 bases. The CDR3 length is 15 residues. The germline V gene has CDR1 MNHEY and CDR2 SVGAGI. V lost 0 bases to trimming and J lost 7 bases, with 12 bases between them.

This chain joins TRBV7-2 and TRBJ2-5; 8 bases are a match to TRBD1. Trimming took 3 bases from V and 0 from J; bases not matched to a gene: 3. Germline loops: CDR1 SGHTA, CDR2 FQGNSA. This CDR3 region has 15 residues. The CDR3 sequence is CASSLGTGYQETQYF. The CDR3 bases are TGTGCCAGCAGCTTGGGGACAGGTTACCAAGAGACCCAGTACTTC.

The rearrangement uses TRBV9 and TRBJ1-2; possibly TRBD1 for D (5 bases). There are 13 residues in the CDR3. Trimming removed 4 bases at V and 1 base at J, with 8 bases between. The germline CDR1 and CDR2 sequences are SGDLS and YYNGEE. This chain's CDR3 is CASSPGNNYGYTF. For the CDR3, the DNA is TGTGCCAGCAGCCCAGGGAATAACTATGGCTACACCTTC.

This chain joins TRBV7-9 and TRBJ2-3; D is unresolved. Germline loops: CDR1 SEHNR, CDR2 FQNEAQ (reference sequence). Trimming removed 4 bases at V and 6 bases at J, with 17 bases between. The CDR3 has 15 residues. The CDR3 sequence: CASSSLKGFTDTQYF. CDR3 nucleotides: TGTGCCAGCAGCTCCCTCAAGGGTTTTACGGATACGCAGTATTTT.

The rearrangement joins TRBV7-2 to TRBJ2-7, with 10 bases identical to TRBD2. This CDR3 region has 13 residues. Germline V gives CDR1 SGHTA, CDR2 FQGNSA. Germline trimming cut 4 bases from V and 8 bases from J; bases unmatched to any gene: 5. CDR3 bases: TGTGCCAGCAGCTCCAGCGGGGGGGCTAAGCAGTACTTC. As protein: CASSSSGGAKQYF.

CDR3 sequence reads: CASSMGQGTHNEQFF. CDR3 DNA: TGTGCCAGCAGCATGGGACAGGGGACCCACAATGAGCAGTTCTTC. The V call is TRBV11-2, the J call TRBJ2-1, with TRBD1 identical over 10 bases. CDR1 is SGHAT and CDR2 is FQNNGV in the germline V gene. The CDR3 length is 15 residues. After removal of 5 bases from V and 5 bases from J, the junction contained 6 bases not matched to a gene.

CDR3 loop: CASTSRGAGYTF. CDR3 DNA sequence: TGTGCCAGTACCTCCCGAGGGGCTGGCTACACCTTC. The chain uses TRBV19 and TRBJ1-2; perhaps TRBD1 as D (5 bases). CDR1 LNHDA and CDR2 SQIVND come from the germline V gene (reference sequence). The CDR3 has 12 amino acids. V was shortened by 7 bases and J by 7 bases, with 13 bases between the two germline ends.

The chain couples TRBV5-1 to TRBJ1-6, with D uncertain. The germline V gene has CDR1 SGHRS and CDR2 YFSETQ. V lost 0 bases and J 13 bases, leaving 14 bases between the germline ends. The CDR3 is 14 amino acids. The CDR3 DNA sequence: TGCGCCAGCAGCTTGGGTGACAAAACTCCCCCCCTCCACTTT. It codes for CASSLGDKTPPLHF.

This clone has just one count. In nucleotides, the CDR3 is TGTGCCAGCAGATCGACAGGGGGGTTCAATCAGCCCCAGCATTTT. Translating it yields CASRSTGGFNQPQHF. The chain has TRBV28 and TRBJ1-5; TRBD1 agrees at 9 bases. This CDR3 contains 15 residues. Looked up from germline, CDR1 is MDHEN and CDR2 is SYDVKM. The trim removed 6 bases at V and 3 bases at J, leaving 6 bases unmatched.

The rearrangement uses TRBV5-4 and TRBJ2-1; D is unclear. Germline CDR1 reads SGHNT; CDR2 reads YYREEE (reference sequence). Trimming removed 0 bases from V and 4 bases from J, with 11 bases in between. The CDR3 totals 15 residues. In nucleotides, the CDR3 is TGTGCCAGCAGCTTGGCGGCGGATCAATACAATGAGCAGTTCTTC. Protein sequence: CASSLAADQYNEQFF.

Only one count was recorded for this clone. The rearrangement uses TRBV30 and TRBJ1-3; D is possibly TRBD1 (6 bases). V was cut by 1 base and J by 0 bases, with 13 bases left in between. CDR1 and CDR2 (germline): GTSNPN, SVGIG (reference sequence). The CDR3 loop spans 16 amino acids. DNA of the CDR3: TGTGCCTGGAGTGAAGGGGGTTCCCCCTCTGGAAACACCATATATTTT. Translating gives CAWSEGGSPSGNTIYF.